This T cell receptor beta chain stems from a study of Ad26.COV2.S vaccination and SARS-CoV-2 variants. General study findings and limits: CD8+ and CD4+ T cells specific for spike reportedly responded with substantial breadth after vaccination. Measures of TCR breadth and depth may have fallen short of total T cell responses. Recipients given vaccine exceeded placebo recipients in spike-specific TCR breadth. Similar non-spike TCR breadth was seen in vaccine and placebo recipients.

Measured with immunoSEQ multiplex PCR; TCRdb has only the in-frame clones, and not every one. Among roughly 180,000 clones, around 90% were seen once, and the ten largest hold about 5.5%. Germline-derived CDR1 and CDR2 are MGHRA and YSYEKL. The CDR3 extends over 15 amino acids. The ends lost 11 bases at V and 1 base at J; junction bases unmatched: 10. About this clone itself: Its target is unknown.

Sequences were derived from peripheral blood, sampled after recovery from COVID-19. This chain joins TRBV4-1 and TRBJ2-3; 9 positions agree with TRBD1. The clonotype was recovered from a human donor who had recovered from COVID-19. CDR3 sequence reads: CAPRQQGAGTDTQYF. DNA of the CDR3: TGCGCCCCCCGCCAACAGGGGGCGGGCACAGATACGCAGTATTTT.